Each of the 13 T cell receptor beta chains below was sequenced from the same sample in a study of Graves' ophthalmopathy and Graves' hyperthyroidism. Scientists amplified the TCR beta CDR3 regions from RNA transcripts. HTBI-primed RT-PCR formed the first round, and a multiplex PCR formed the second. TCRdb re-analysed the multiplex PCR reads in MiXCR, keeping a single row per CDR3 protein. Of 450,000 or so distinct CDR3 sequences detected, around 14% appear once; the ten largest clones hold 9.8%. The source material was blood. These receptors all stem from a woman younger than 45 with Graves' ophthalmopathy.

The J gene is TRBJ1-2, the V gene TRBV19; possible D gene TRBD1, 5 bases. Germline-derived CDR1 and CDR2 are LNHDA and SQIVND (reference sequence). V was pared by 5 bases and J by 4 bases, with 11 bases between. The length of the CDR3 is 13 residues. CDR3 sequence: CASSARDLYGYTF. The CDR3 DNA reads as TGTGCCAGTAGTGCCAGGGACCTCTATGGCTACACCTTC. The full variable domain, completed using reference TRBV19 and TRBJ1-2, is DGGITQSPKYLFRKEGQNVTLSCEQNLNHDAMYWYRQDPGQGLRLIYYSQIVNDFQKGDIAEGYSVSREKKESFPLTVTSAQKNPTAFYLCASSARDLYGYTFGSGTRLTVV.

J is TRBJ1-2 and V is TRBV30; tentatively, D is TRBD1 (5 bases). V was trimmed by 2 bases and J by 6 bases, leaving 13 bases between them. The germline gives CDR1 GTSNPN, CDR2 SVGIG (reference sequence). The CDR3 consists of 13 residues. The CDR3 sequence is CAWSLPGQDGYTF. The CDR3, as DNA: TGTGCCTGGAGTTTACCCGGACAAGATGGCTACACCTTC.

This clonotype occurred many times. The junction shows a germline mismatch at one end, possibly a read error. The V gene is TRBV20-1, the J gene TRBJ2-5, with D perhaps TRBD1 (5 bases). The length of the CDR3 is 12 residues. CDR1 is DFQATT, CDR2 SNEGSKA, per germline (reference sequence). CDR3: CSARGREETQYF. CDR3 in DNA: TGCAGTGCAAGAGGCAGGGAAGAGACCCAGTACTTC.

This clonotype was seen ten or more times. The chain joins TRBV9 to TRBJ1-2; perhaps TRBD1 as D (5 bases). The V end lost 4 bases, the J end lost 0 bases, and 13 bases lay between the germline ends. CDR3 length: 15 amino acids. Germline CDR1 SGDLS, CDR2 YYNGEE. As DNA, the CDR3 is TGTGCCAGCAGCTCCTCAGGGTCCGCTAACTATGGCTACACCTTC. Protein: CASSSSGSANYGYTF.

This clonotype showed up many times. V is TRBV5-1 and J is TRBJ2-2; unclear D gene. The germline V gene encodes CDR1 SGHRS and CDR2 YFSETQ. The germline V and J ends were trimmed by 1 base and 1 base, with 5 bases remaining between them. The CDR3 loop spans 14 amino acids. In DNA, the CDR3 is TGCGCCAGCAGCTTGTATGAGAACACCGGGGAGCTGTTTTTT. This encodes CASSLYENTGELFF.

With regard to this clonotype: The CDR3 does not close with the conserved phenylalanine or tryptophan, likely indicating a read error. This chain's CDR3 is CASSQADRGGYTY. CDR3 coding DNA: TGCGCCAGCAGCCAAGCCGACCGGGGTGGCTACACCTAC. The chain employs TRBV4-1 and TRBJ1-2; D ambiguous. Germline V gives CDR1 MGHRA, CDR2 YSYEKL. The CDR3 has 13 amino acids. V was cut by 1 base and J by 7 bases, with 10 bases left in between.

This clonotype was counted many times. The rearrangement uses TRBV10-3 and TRBJ2-7; D possibly corresponds to TRBD1 (6 bases). The V gene lost 2 bases and the J gene lost 0 bases, with 14 bases spanning the gap. The V gene's germline CDR1 is ENHRY and CDR2 SYGVKD. The CDR3 is 16 amino acids. The CDR3 loop is CAISERTARHSYEQYF. DNA for the CDR3: TGTGCCATCAGTGAGCGGACAGCCCGACACTCCTACGAGCAGTACTTC.

This clonotype came up many times. This CDR3 reads CASKGDGFYEQYF. The CDR3 DNA sequence: TGTGCCAGCAAAGGGGACGGGTTCTACGAGCAGTACTTC. The V and J genes are TRBV12-3 or TRBV12-4 and TRBJ2-7, with D perhaps TRBD1 or TRBD2 (5 bases each). Between the trimmed V and J ends, which lost 7 bases and 3 bases, there was a span of 13 bases. This CDR3 comprises 13 residues.

This clonotype was counted ten times or more. This chain connects TRBV6-5 to TRBJ2-7; possibly TRBD1 or TRBD2 for D (5 bases each). The CDR3 is 15 amino acids. In germline, CDR1 is MNHEY, CDR2 SVGAGI. Trimming left V 5 bases short and J 2 bases short, with 16 bases between. This CDR3 reads CASSIAGTHTYEQYF. Here the CDR3 DNA reads TGTGCCAGCAGTATCGCCGGGACCCACACCTACGAGCAGTACTTC.

This clonotype was found many times. The J gene is TRBJ2-4, the V gene TRBV10-1, with D maybe TRBD2 (5 bases). Trimming stripped 3 bases from V and 2 bases from J, with 11 bases between. Germline-derived CDR1 and CDR2 are WNHNN and SYGVQD (reference sequence). CDR3 length: 15 residues. The CDR3 loop is CASSDYSESKNIQYF. In nucleotides, the CDR3 is TGCGCCAGCAGTGATTATAGCGAGTCCAAAAACATTCAGTACTTC.

This clonotype was recorded many times. The chain recombines TRBV6-5 with TRBJ2-7; D not resolved. The V end lost 4 bases, the J end lost 3 bases, and 10 bases lay between the germline ends. Germline lookup yields CDR1 MNHEY and CDR2 SVGAGI. The CDR3 runs to 13 residues. In DNA, the CDR3 is TGTGCCAGCAGTTCCCGGACCCGCTACGAGCAGTACTTC. Amino acids: CASSSRTRYEQYF.

This clonotype was detected ten times or more. The gene calls are TRBV19 and TRBJ1-1, with D unclear. CDR3 length equals 13 residues. V was shortened by 6 bases and J by 4 bases, with 12 bases between the two germline ends. Germline V gene sequence: CDR1 LNHDA, CDR2 SQIVND (reference sequence). CDR3 in DNA: TGTGCCAGTAGGCAAGACGTGGGCACTGAAGCTTTCTTT. It encodes CASRQDVGTEAFF. The variable domain in full, with the rest retrieved from reference TRBV19 and TRBJ1-1, is DGGITQSPKYLFRKEGQNVTLSCEQNLNHDAMYWYRQDPGQGLRLIYYSQIVNDFQKGDIAEGYSVSREKKESFPLTVTSAQKNPTAFYLCASRQDVGTEAFFGQGTRLTVV.

Ten or more counts support this clonotype. This chain's CDR3 is CSARRRAGVQETQYF. The CDR3 nucleotides read TGCAGTGCTAGGAGGCGGGCGGGAGTTCAAGAGACCCAGTACTTC. The chain recombines TRBV20-1 with TRBJ2-5; 7 nucleotides agree with TRBD2. The CDR3 loop spans 15 amino acids. Germline CDR1 reads DFQATT; CDR2 reads SNEGSKA (reference sequence). The trim removed 3 bases at V and 2 bases at J, leaving 9 bases unmatched.